This TCR beta chain emerged from a study of shared clonotypes between healthy human individuals. Study-level results: Researchers found naive subsets generally carried larger estimated richness than memory subsets. Measured sharing among donors was expected to vary with sequencing depth.

The input for sorted-subset replicate PCRs was about 200 ng DNA, 30,000 or so T cell genomes. Sequencing used immunoSEQ multiplex PCR; TCRdb keeps in-frame clones, though not all of them. Seen here are approximately 940,000 clones, about three quarters observed once, and the top ten hold approximately 1.5%. Germline-derived CDR1 and CDR2 are MNHEY and SMNVEV (reference sequence). The V segment lost 5 bases and the J segment 3 bases; nucleotides outside the gene matches: 11. The CDR3 contains 17 residues. This clone has a handful of counts. What it recognizes is unknown. The sequencing input was memory CD4+ T cells sorted from blood. Documented subset: CD45RA-negative fraction. The chain uses TRBV27 and TRBJ2-3, with TRBD1 matching over 10 bases. This clonotype was sampled from a man between 18 and 29 years old in good health. DNA of the CDR3: TGTGCCAGCAGTGCGGACAGGGGGGTTTTGGTTACAGATACGCAGTATTTT. It yields the protein CASSADRGVLVTDTQYF.